The sequence of this T cell receptor beta chain was determined in a study of cytomegalovirus exposure and HLA in healthy donors. Only one count was recorded for this clone. Some clones are missing from TCRdb's copy, which holds only in-frame ones; the method was immunoSEQ multiplex PCR. The repertoire includes over 150,000 clones, 80% to 85% of them detected once, and 2.5% to 3% sits in the top ten. This clonotype originated in a woman aged 18-29 years in good health and CMV-seropositive. The source material was PBMCs.

The CDR3 DNA reads as TGTGCCAGCAGTGACGATGTAGGAAGCGTGGAGACCCAGTACTTC. Translation gives CASSDDVGSVETQYF. V and J are TRBV2 and TRBJ2-5; D ambiguous. Germline-derived CDR1 and CDR2 are SNHLY and FYNNEI. The CDR3 loop spans 15 amino acids. Trimming cost V 3 bases and J 5 bases, with 16 bases left between them.